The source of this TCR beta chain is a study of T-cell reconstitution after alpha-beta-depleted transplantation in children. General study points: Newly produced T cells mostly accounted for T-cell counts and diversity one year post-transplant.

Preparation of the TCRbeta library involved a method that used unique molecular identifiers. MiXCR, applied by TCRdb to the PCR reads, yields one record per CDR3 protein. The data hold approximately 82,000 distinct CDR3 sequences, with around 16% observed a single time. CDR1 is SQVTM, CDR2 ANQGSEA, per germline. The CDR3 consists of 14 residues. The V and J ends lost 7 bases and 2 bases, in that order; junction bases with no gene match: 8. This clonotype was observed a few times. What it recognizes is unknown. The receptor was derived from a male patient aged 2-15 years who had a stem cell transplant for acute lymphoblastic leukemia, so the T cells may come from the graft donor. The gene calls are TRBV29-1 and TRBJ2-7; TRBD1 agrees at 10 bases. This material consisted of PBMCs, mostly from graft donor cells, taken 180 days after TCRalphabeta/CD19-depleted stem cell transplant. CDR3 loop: CSAGGQGGTYEQYF. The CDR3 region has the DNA TGCAGCGCGGGAGGACAGGGGGGAACCTACGAGCAGTACTTC.